This T cell receptor beta chain was observed in a study of shared clonotypes between healthy human individuals. Germline V gene data show CDR1 as SGHDN and CDR2 as FVKESK. After removal of 4 bases from V and 5 bases from J, the junction contained 11 bases not matched to a gene. The CDR3 has 16 residues. The authors ran the assay at deep level. Produced via immunoSEQ multiplex PCR; TCRdb's table is partial and in-frame only. The data contain about 2.1 million clones, around 95% of them singletons. Broader study findings: Generally, naive subsets (rather than memory subsets) showed larger estimated richness.

Cells designated naive CD8 were CD45RO-negative and were positively selected for CCR7, with terminally differentiated effector memory CD45RA+ cells excluded. As concerns this clone: Its antigen is not known.

Specimen: naive CD8+ T cells from PBMCs. The chain joins TRBV14 to TRBJ2-7, with 10 bases that match TRBD1. This sequence originates from a man younger than 30 in good health. Some clones in this sample may be carry-over from other donors' samples. The CDR3 loop is CASSPRSGQGYHEQYF. In DNA form, the CDR3 reads TGTGCCAGCAGCCCACGATCGGGACAGGGGTACCACGAGCAGTACTTC.